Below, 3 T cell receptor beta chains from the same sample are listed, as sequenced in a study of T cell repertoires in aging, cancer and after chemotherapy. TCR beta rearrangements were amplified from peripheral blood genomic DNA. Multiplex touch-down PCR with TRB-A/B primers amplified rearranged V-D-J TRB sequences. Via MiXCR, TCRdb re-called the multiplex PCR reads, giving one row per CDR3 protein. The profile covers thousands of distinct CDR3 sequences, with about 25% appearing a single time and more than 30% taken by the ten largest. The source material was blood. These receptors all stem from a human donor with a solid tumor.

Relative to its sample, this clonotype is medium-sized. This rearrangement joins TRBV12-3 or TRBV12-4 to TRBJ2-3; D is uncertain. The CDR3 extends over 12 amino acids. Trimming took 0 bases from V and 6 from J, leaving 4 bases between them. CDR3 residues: CASSLAADTQYF. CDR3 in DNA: TGTGCCAGCAGTTTAGCGGCGGATACGCAGTATTTT.

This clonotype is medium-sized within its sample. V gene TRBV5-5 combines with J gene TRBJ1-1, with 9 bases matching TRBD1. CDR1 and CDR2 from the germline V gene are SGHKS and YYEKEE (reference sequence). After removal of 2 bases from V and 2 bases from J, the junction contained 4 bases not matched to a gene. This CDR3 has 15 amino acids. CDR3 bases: TGTGCCAGCAGCTTTAACAGGGGGCTTAACACTGAAGCTTTCTTT. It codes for CASSFNRGLNTEAFF. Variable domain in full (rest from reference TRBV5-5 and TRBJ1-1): DAGVTQSPTHLIKTRGQQVTLRCSPISGHKSVSWYQQVLGQGPQFIFQYYEKEERGRGNFPDRFSARQFPNYSSELNVNALLLGDSALYLCASSFNRGLNTEAFFGQGTRLTVV.

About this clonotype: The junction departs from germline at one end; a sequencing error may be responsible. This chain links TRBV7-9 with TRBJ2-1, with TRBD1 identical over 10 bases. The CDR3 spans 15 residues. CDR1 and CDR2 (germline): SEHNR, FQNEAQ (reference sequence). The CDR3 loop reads CASSLYGGIGDRGIF. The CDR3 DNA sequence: TGTGCCAGCAGCTTATACGGGGGGATCGGGGACAGGGGAATCTTC.